Listed below are T cell receptor beta chains from one sample, sequenced in a study of human T cells and chemical hapten exposure. TCRdb reanalysed the RACE reads using MiXCR and keeps one entry per CDR3 protein. The sample consists of about 260,000 distinct CDR3 sequences, 7.5% to 10% of them appearing once. Sequenced material: whole blood, taken in connection with sensitization to the hapten diphenylcyclopropenone (DPC). The receptors originated from a woman aged 35 to 49 with alopecia areata. Some clones in this sample may be carry-over from other donors' samples. Each CDR3 is given with its conserved first and last residue. Fields, in order: D gene, V gene, clone size, J gene, CDR3 protein, CDR3 DNA. The D gene is left open where the match is weak. Part of the rows lack a size; the others show once, few, many or a class for expanded clones.

D: NA
V: TRBV12-3/TRBV12-4
size: few
J: TRBJ1-5
CDR3: CASSSGTRFQHF
DNA: TGTGCCAGCAGTTCTGGGACCAGATTCCAGCATTTT

D: NA
V: TRBV7-2
size: few
J: TRBJ2-7
CDR3: CASSFIESSYEQYF
DNA: TGTGCCAGCAGCTTTATTGAGAGCTCCTACGAGCAGTACTTC

D: TRBD2
V: TRBV6-2/TRBV6-3
size: NA
J: TRBJ2-1
CDR3: CASSSGTLGNEQFF
DNA: TGTGCCAGCAGTAGCGGGACGCTAGGCAATGAGCAGTTCTTC

D: NA
V: TRBV3-1
size: NA
J: TRBJ1-5
CDR3: CASSQDLAGYQPQHF
DNA: TGTGCCAGCAGCCAAGATTTGGCAGGATATCAGCCCCAGCATTTT

D: TRBD2
V: TRBV27
size: NA
J: TRBJ2-3
CDR3: CASSLASGRSTDTQYF
DNA: TGTGCCAGCAGTTTAGCTAGCGGGAGGAGCACAGATACGCAGTATTTT

D: NA
V: TRBV7-6
size: few
J: TRBJ2-5
CDR3: CASSLGSGTQYF
DNA: TGTGCCAGCAGCTTAGGATCGGGGACCCAGTACTTC

D: NA
V: TRBV29-1
size: many
J: TRBJ2-3
CDR3: CSVDYGTDTQYF
DNA: TGCAGCGTTGATTACGGCACAGATACGCAGTATTTT

D: TRBD1
V: TRBV20-1
size: few
J: TRBJ2-3
CDR3: CSARLPGQGSDTQYF
DNA: TGCAGTGCTAGGCTTCCGGGACAGGGGTCAGATACGCAGTATTTT

D: NA
V: TRBV4-3
size: NA
J: TRBJ1-5
CDR3: CASSQGHYNQPQHF
DNA: TGCGCCAGCAGCCAAGGGCACTACAATCAGCCCCAGCATTTT

D: NA
V: TRBV30
size: few
J: TRBJ1-3
CDR3: CAWSVLKGNTIYF
DNA: TGTGCCTGGAGTGTACTGAAAGGAAACACCATATATTTT

D: NA
V: TRBV9
size: NA
J: TRBJ2-3
CDR3: CASSQRGARTDTQYF
DNA: TGTGCCAGCAGCCAGAGGGGCGCCCGCACAGATACGCAGTATTTT

D: NA
V: TRBV12-3/TRBV12-4
size: few
J: TRBJ2-1
CDR3: CASSSGRTAINEQFF
DNA: TGTGCCAGCAGTTCAGGGAGGACGGCGATCAATGAGCAGTTCTTC

D: TRBD1
V: TRBV20-1
size: few
J: TRBJ1-2
CDR3: CSATRQGTYGYTF
DNA: TGCAGTGCTACCAGACAGGGGACCTATGGCTACACCTTC

D: NA
V: TRBV3-1
size: NA
J: TRBJ1-2
CDR3: CASRANGINYGYTF
DNA: TGTGCCAGCAGAGCGAATGGGATCAACTATGGCTACACCTTC

D: NA
V: TRBV7-8
size: NA
J: TRBJ2-1
CDR3: CASSPRTTYNEQFF
DNA: TGTGCCAGCAGCCCTCGGACTACCTACAATGAGCAGTTCTTC

D: TRBD2
V: TRBV4-1
size: NA
J: TRBJ2-1
CDR3: CASRATSGVREQFF
DNA: TGCGCCAGCAGGGCGACTAGCGGGGTCAGAGAGCAGTTCTTC

D: TRBD2
V: TRBV6-1
size: few
J: TRBJ2-3
CDR3: CASSGDYSDTQYF
DNA: TGTGCCAGCAGTGGGGACTACTCGGATACGCAGTATTTT

D: TRBD1
V: TRBV7-9
size: NA
J: TRBJ2-5
CDR3: CASSPEGQAETQYF
DNA: TGTGCCAGCAGCCCGGAGGGACAGGCCGAGACCCAGTACTTC

D: NA
V: TRBV5-1
size: NA
J: TRBJ2-7
CDR3: CASRTPYF
DNA: TGCGCATCCCGTACCCCCTACTTC

D: NA
V: TRBV7-2
size: many
J: TRBJ2-6
CDR3: CAIHPRQSFSGANVLTF
DNA: TGTGCCATTCACCCTAGACAGTCTTTCTCTGGGGCCAACGTCCTGACTTTC

D: TRBD2
V: TRBV20-1
size: few
J: TRBJ2-1
CDR3: CSASSGRGLYNEQFF
DNA: TGCAGTGCTAGTAGCGGGAGGGGGTTATACAATGAGCAGTTCTTC

D: TRBD1
V: TRBV2
size: many
J: TRBJ1-4
CDR3: CASSRDRAEKLFF
DNA: TGTGCCAGCAGTCGGGACAGGGCCGAAAAACTGTTTTTT

D: NA
V: TRBV4-2
size: few
J: TRBJ2-3
CDR3: CASSQDTYGTDTQYF
DNA: TGTGCCAGCAGCCAAGATACTTACGGCACAGATACGCAGTATTTT

D: TRBD1
V: TRBV3-1
size: many
J: TRBJ1-2
CDR3: CASSQMGQGASGYTF
DNA: TGTGCCAGCAGCCAAATGGGACAGGGGGCGAGTGGCTACACCTTC

D: TRBD2
V: TRBV29-1
size: many
J: TRBJ2-5
CDR3: CSVELGSGSLETQYF
DNA: TGCAGCGTTGAACTAGGCAGCGGGAGTCTCGAGACCCAGTACTTC

D: NA
V: TRBV4-3
size: NA
J: TRBJ2-7
CDR3: CASSAGVNSYEQYF
DNA: TGCGCCAGCAGTGCAGGGGTTAACTCCTACGAGCAGTACTTC

D: TRBD1
V: TRBV12-3/TRBV12-4
size: NA
J: TRBJ1-2
CDR3: CASSLADRGNYGYTF
DNA: TGTGCCAGCAGTTTAGCAGACAGGGGCAACTATGGCTACACCTTC

D: NA
V: TRBV28
size: NA
J: TRBJ2-1
CDR3: CAIAGQRDYNEQFF
DNA: TGTGCCATCGCGGGACAGAGAGATTACAATGAGCAGTTCTTC

D: NA
V: TRBV2
size: many
J: TRBJ1-2
CDR3: CASSENQENYGYTF
DNA: TGTGCCAGCAGTGAGAATCAGGAAAACTATGGCTACACCTTC

D: TRBD1
V: TRBV27
size: few
J: TRBJ1-4
CDR3: CASSFRGQRNYGLFF
DNA: TGTGCCAGCAGTTTTAGGGGACAGAGGAATTATGGACTGTTTTTT

D: TRBD2
V: TRBV5-1
size: many
J: TRBJ2-1
CDR3: CASSRTSGSKGEQFF
DNA: TGCGCCAGCAGTCGTACTAGCGGGAGTAAGGGTGAGCAGTTCTTC

D: NA
V: TRBV20-1
size: few
J: TRBJ2-1
CDR3: CSARDRRGAGNEQFF
DNA: TGCAGTGCTAGAGATCGGCGGGGAGCGGGCAATGAGCAGTTCTTC